Below, 16 T cell receptor beta chains from the same sample are listed, as sequenced in a study of CD8 T cells in ankylosing spondylitis. General study findings and limits: A TCR beta motif of eight highly homologous variants appeared characteristic of ankylosing spondylitis blood.

No antigen is known for these receptors. MiXCR was run by TCRdb on the 5' RACE reads, yielding one entry per CDR3 protein. The table shows over 700,000 distinct CDR3 sequences, with 15% to 20% occurring only once. The specimen was blood, either unsorted or a sorted T cell fraction (not recorded which). Source of these receptors: a male donor with ankylosing spondylitis.

This sequence joins TRBV7-6 and TRBJ2-1, with TRBD2 matching over 8 bases. The CDR3 is 14 residues long. The trim removed 5 bases at V and 12 bases at J, leaving 12 bases unmatched. Germline CDR1 reads SGHVS; CDR2 reads FNYEAQ. This chain's CDR3 is CASSQGQLAGWQFF. In DNA form, the CDR3 reads TGTGCCAGCAGCCAAGGACAGCTAGCGGGTTGGCAGTTCTTC.

This clonotype has a handful of counts. For the CDR3, the DNA is TGCAGTGCTCCAAGCAACACCGGGGAGCTGTTTTTT. Encoded protein: CSAPSNTGELFF. The V call is TRBV20-1, the J call TRBJ2-2; D call uncertain. The germline V gene encodes CDR1 DFQATT and CDR2 SNEGSKA (reference sequence). The CDR3 runs to 12 residues. V gave up 5 bases and J gave up 2 bases, with 6 bases separating them.

The V call is TRBV20-1, the J call TRBJ1-4; possible D gene TRBD1, 5 bases. Trimming stripped 2 bases from V and 11 bases from J, with 15 bases between. From germline, CDR1 is DFQATT and CDR2 SNEGSKA (reference sequence). This CDR3 is built from 13 residues. The CDR3 loop is CSARPTYRDKLFF. The CDR3 DNA follows: TGCAGTGCTAGACCCACATACCGGGACAAACTGTTTTTT.

The chain has TRBV20-1 and TRBJ2-7; the D is unclear. Looked up from germline, CDR1 is DFQATT and CDR2 is SNEGSKA (reference sequence). The CDR3 length is 12 residues. With 0 bases removed from V and 5 bases from J, the gap between germline ends came to 8 bases. CDR3 protein: CSARDRRNEQYF. For the CDR3, the DNA is TGCAGTGCTAGAGATAGGAGAAACGAGCAGTACTTC.

Only a few counts were recorded for this clonotype. V usage is TRBV7-2 and J usage is TRBJ2-1; D ambiguous. The CDR3 covers 15 residues. Germline loops: CDR1 SGHTA, CDR2 FQGNSA. V lost 0 bases and J 0 bases, leaving 6 bases between the germline ends. The CDR3 DNA is TGTGCCAGCAGCTTAGCAAAGGACTCCTACAATGAGCAGTTCTTC. This gives the protein CASSLAKDSYNEQFF.

The rearrangement uses TRBV29-1 and TRBJ1-1; TRBD1 agrees at 8 bases. J was trimmed by 0 bases and V by 5 bases; bases with no gene match: 2. CDR1 is SQVTM and CDR2 is ANQGSEA in the germline V gene. This CDR3 region has 13 residues. The CDR3 bases are TGCAGCGTTTCGGACAGGGTGAACACTGAAGCTTTCTTT. It encodes CSVSDRVNTEAFF.

The J gene is TRBJ2-5, the V gene TRBV20-1; no reliable D call. The V end lost 3 bases, the J end lost 0 bases, and 8 bases lay between the germline ends. The length of the CDR3 is 13 residues. CDR1 is DFQATT, CDR2 SNEGSKA, per germline (reference sequence). Here the CDR3 reads CSASQNYQETQYF. The DNA for the CDR3 is TGCAGTGCTAGCCAGAACTACCAAGAGACCCAGTACTTC.

The chain couples TRBV19 to TRBJ2-7; no clear D. The V end was cut by 3 bases, the J end by 1 base, with 7 bases between. From germline, CDR1 is LNHDA and CDR2 SQIVND (reference sequence). The CDR3 totals 13 residues. The CDR3, as DNA: TGTGCCAGTAGTATGGAAGTATCCTACGAGCAGTACTTC. Its protein product is CASSMEVSYEQYF. Variable domain in full (rest from reference TRBV19 and TRBJ2-7): DGGITQSPKYLFRKEGQNVTLSCEQNLNHDAMYWYRQDPGQGLRLIYYSQIVNDFQKGDIAEGYSVSREKKESFPLTVTSAQKNPTAFYLCASSMEVSYEQYFGPGTRLTVT.

A note on this clonotype: Just one base apart from a much larger clone, this may be a read error. CDR3 bases: TGCTGCGTTGAAACGGGGAACACCGGGGAGCTGTTTTTT. Translation gives CCVETGNTGELFF. The gene calls are TRBV29-1 and TRBJ2-2, with unresolved D. The CDR3 totals 13 residues. Germline V gene sequence: CDR1 SQVTM, CDR2 ANQGSEA.

This clonotype came up a few times. The chain joins TRBV12-3 or TRBV12-4 to TRBJ1-2; perhaps TRBD1 as D (5 bases). V lost 5 bases to trimming and J lost 6 bases, with 13 bases between them. This CDR3 spans 13 amino acids. CDR3 DNA: TGTGCCAGCAGTACCCGATCAGGGCATGGCTACACCTTC. It specifies CASSTRSGHGYTF.

This rearrangement joins TRBV6-2 or TRBV6-3 to TRBJ1-1; 10 bases map to TRBD1. V was clipped by 6 bases and J by 0 bases; unmatched bases: 13. This CDR3 has 18 residues. Per germline, CDR1 MNHEY and CDR2 SVGEGT. The CDR3 here is CASRVLLGTGAVNTEAFF. The CDR3, as DNA: TGTGCCAGCAGGGTCTTACTGGGGACAGGGGCCGTGAACACTGAAGCTTTCTTT.

V and J are TRBV6-1 and TRBJ1-1, with TRBD1 identical over 8 bases. CDR1 is MNHNS and CDR2 is SASEGT in the germline V gene. Trimming at V came to 5 bases and at J to 4 bases, leaving 9 bases not matched to a gene. This CDR3 has 15 residues. The CDR3: CASSISRGRGTEAFF. The CDR3 DNA follows: TGTGCCAGCAGTATATCCAGGGGGCGGGGCACTGAAGCTTTCTTT.

V is TRBV7-9 and J is TRBJ2-4, with D possibly TRBD1 on 5 matching bases. This CDR3 has 17 residues. In germline, CDR1 is SEHNR, CDR2 FQNEAQ (reference sequence). V gave up 0 bases and J gave up 1 base, with 13 bases separating them. CDR3 in amino acids: CASSLAGALEAKNIQYF. CDR3 DNA: TGTGCCAGCAGCTTAGCAGGGGCTTTGGAGGCCAAAAACATTCAGTACTTC.

The chain is built from TRBV3-1 and TRBJ2-1; the match to TRBD2 covers 7 bases. The CDR3 contains 14 residues. V dropped 1 base and J dropped 9; count of bases not matched to a gene: 6. CDR1 LGHDT and CDR2 YNNKEL come from the germline V gene (reference sequence). The CDR3 DNA is TGTGCCAGCAGCCAAGGACGGGGGAGGGTTGAGCAGTTCTTC. Translated, it gives CASSQGRGRVEQFF.

This clonotype turned up a few times. This chain connects TRBV2 to TRBJ2-1; possibly TRBD2 for D (5 bases). V was pared by 4 bases and J by 5 bases, with 9 bases between. The CDR3 sequence is 13 residues long. CDR1 is SNHLY, CDR2 FYNNEI, per germline. The CDR3 coding sequence is TGTGCCAGCAGTGCATCCGGGGACAATGAGCAGTTCTTC. Translated: CASSASGDNEQFF.

The chain combines TRBV20-1 with TRBJ2-7; 7 bases align to TRBD1. V shed 5 bases, J shed 2 bases, and the junction held 9 bases outside the gene matches. Germline values: CDR1 DFQATT, CDR2 SNEGSKA (reference sequence). The CDR3 consists of 14 residues. In DNA, the CDR3 is TGCAGTGCTTCGGACAGGTTAGGAGCCTACGAGCAGTACTTC. This gives the protein CSASDRLGAYEQYF.